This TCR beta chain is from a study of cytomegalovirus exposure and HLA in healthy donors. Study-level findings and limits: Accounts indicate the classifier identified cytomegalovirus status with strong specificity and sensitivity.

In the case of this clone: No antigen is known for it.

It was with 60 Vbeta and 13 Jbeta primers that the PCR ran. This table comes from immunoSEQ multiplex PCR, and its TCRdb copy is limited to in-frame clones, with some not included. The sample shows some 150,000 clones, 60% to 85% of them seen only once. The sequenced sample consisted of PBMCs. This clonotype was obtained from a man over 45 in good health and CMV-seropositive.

The CDR3 spells CAISESSWTSGYNEQFF. CDR3 nucleotides: TGTGCCATCAGTGAGTCGTCTTGGACTAGCGGATACAATGAGCAGTTCTTC. This chain links TRBV10-3 with TRBJ2-1; 10 bases fit TRBD2. The length of the CDR3 is 17 residues. Germline trimming cut 0 bases from V and 4 bases from J; bases unmatched to any gene: 6. Germline V gives CDR1 ENHRY, CDR2 SYGVKD.